This is a list of T cell receptor beta chains from one sample in a study of blood T cells in healthy people across ages. TCRdb fed the 5' RACE reads into MiXCR, producing one record per CDR3 protein. The table records about 1,800,000 distinct CDR3 sequences, 28% of them present only once. Sequencing used blood. The receptors shown here come from a woman in her 30s in good health. The CDR3 runs from the conserved cysteine through the conserved F or W. A D gene is named only where the DNA matches it firmly. Not every row has a clone size; where given, it reads once, few, many or a size class.

clone size	V gene	D gene	J gene	CDR3 DNA	CDR3 protein
many	TRBV5-1	TRBD1	TRBJ2-5	TGCGCCAGCAGCCGGACAGGGGACCAAGAGACCCAGTACTTC	CASSRTGDQETQYF
few	TRBV28	-	TRBJ1-4	TGTGCCAGCAGTTCCGTCGGGGCTAATGAAAAACTGTTTTTT	CASSSVGANEKLFF
-	TRBV6-5	-	TRBJ1-2	TGTGCCAGCAGCCGATATACAGGGTTAGCTAACTATGGCTACACCTTC	CASSRYTGLANYGYTF
many	TRBV12-3/TRBV12-4	TRBD2	TRBJ2-1	TGTGCCAGCGGGACTAGCGGGGTCAACTACAATGAGCAGTTCTTC	CASGTSGVNYNEQFF
-	TRBV5-5	-	TRBJ1-1	TGTGCCAGCGGAGGGGGTCCGGGGATCGCTGAAGCTTTCTTT	CASGGGPGIAEAFF
-	TRBV7-2	-	TRBJ2-3	TGTGCCAGCAGCTTGACACTAACCCGCACAGATACGCAGTATTTT	CASSLTLTRTDTQYF
few	TRBV3-1	-	TRBJ1-1	TGTGCCAGCAGCCAAGATTGGGAGAACACTGAAGCTTTCTTT	CASSQDWENTEAFF
-	TRBV20-1	TRBD1	TRBJ2-2	TGCAGTGCAACTGACAGGGTGACCGGGGAGCTGTTTTTT	CSATDRVTGELFF
few	TRBV18	-	TRBJ1-1	TGTGCCAGCTCACCAAGTCGGACGATAAACACTGAAGCTTTCTTT	CASSPSRTINTEAFF
-	TRBV20-1	-	TRBJ2-7	TGCAGTGCTAGACCCTTGAGGGGCCCGTATGAGCAGTACTTC	CSARPLRGPYEQYF
-	TRBV20-1	-	TRBJ1-5	TGCAGTGCTACTTCGAGCGGGGAGGGGAGTCGTCAGCCCCAGCATTTT	CSATSSGEGSRQPQHF
few	TRBV5-1	-	TRBJ2-3	TGCGCCAGCAGCTTGTCCGAGGTCGGAGATACGCAGTATTTT	CASSLSEVGDTQYF
-	TRBV6-2/TRBV6-3	TRBD1	TRBJ2-7	TGTGCCAGCAGTAACCCGGGACAGGCCACTTACGAGCAGTACTTC	CASSNPGQATYEQYF
once	TRBV12-3/TRBV12-4	-	TRBJ2-5	TGTGCCAGCAGTTTAGGGGGAGGGGGGGGCCAAGGGACCCAGTACTTC	CASSLGGGGGQGTQYF
many	TRBV11-2	-	TRBJ2-4	TGTGCCAGCAGCTCCCTAGGGGGTAGAAACATTCAGTACTTC	CASSSLGGRNIQYF
few	TRBV5-1	-	TRBJ2-3	TGCGCCAGCAGCTTGTCTGATGATACGCAGTATTTT	CASSLSDDTQYF
-	TRBV10-3	TRBD1	TRBJ2-7	TGTGCCATCAGTGGTGGGGACAGCACCTACGAGCAGTACTTC	CAISGGDSTYEQYF
many	TRBV3-1	TRBD2	TRBJ2-1	TGTGCCAGCAGCCAAGATTTGGTCGCGGGAGCCGCCAATGAGCAGTTCTTC	CASSQDLVAGAANEQFF
many	TRBV5-8	-	TRBJ2-4	TGTGCCAGCAGCCCAGAACTAGCTTGGGCCAAAAACATTCAGTACTTC	CASSPELAWAKNIQYF
few	TRBV20-1	-	TRBJ2-5	TGCAGTGCTAGAGGTCAGCTAGCTGGTGAGACCCAGTACTTC	CSARGQLAGETQYF
few	TRBV3-1	-	TRBJ1-4	TGTGCCAGCAGCCAAGTAGCAGCTCCTGAAAAACTGTTTTTT	CASSQVAAPEKLFF
few	TRBV7-9	TRBD1	TRBJ2-5	TGTGCCAGCAGCCTCCGGGACAGGGTTGGGGAGACCCAGTACTTC	CASSLRDRVGETQYF